The text below deals with one TCR beta chain. This receptor's antigen is unknown. No qualities accompany the bases; no much larger clone lies one base away. CDR1 and CDR2 are drawn from the germline V gene (reference sequence): SGHNT, YYREEE. Relative to germline, V is 2 bases shorter and J is 8 bases shorter, with 7 bases between their ends. Reading from cysteine to phenylalanine, the CDR3 counts 12 amino acids. Only the CDR3 DNA is retained, 36 bases long and in frame from the first base. The data originate from a study of control samples from healthy donors and cancer patients (dated by TCRdb to about 2020). The library was built by means of the immunoSEQ multiplex PCR assay. The clones in this table, taken by TCRdb from immuneACCESS, are in-frame only. Not every clone is retained; where verified, under half of the shortfall comes from an unresolved V gene, and the cause of the rest is unknown. Here the sample has more than 100,000 clones; 90% occur a single time. Approximately 2.7% of the sample comes from the top ten.

The V and J segments used are TRBV5-4 and TRBJ1-4, with an unclear D gene assignment. Sample: blood. The TCR comes from a man aged 18-30 years in good health. CDR3 sequence: CASSFAEEKLFF. The DNA sequence is as follows: TGTGCCAGCAGCTTTGCCGAGGAAAAACTGTTTTTT.